This record looks at one TCR beta chain sequence and its context. Its antigen is not known. This CDR3 is built from 12 residues. Germline V gives CDR1 KGHSH, CDR2 LQKENI. Trimming removed 2 bases at V and 10 bases at J, with 11 bases between. The sample comes from a study of beta chain features in type 1 diabetes. Whole-study results and caveats: A potential influence of HLA type upon TCRB rearrangement remained unresolved herein. It was possible that PCR favored shorter templates, equally so in patients and controls. For Type 1 diabetes patients, all four CD4+ subsets carried TCRB CDR3s that were moderately but significantly shorter.

CD4+ naive, central memory, regulatory and stem cell-like memory cells were sorted via CD45RO/CCR7/CD25/CD127/CD95/CD27. Expressed TCRB transcripts got sequenced, as all isolated RNA was reverse transcribed. Assay: immunoSEQ multiplex PCR; the TCRdb copy retains only in-frame clones and omits some. The data contain some 250,000 clones, approximately 11% of them singletons. Sequencing was done on a sample of naive CD4+ T cells from blood. The chain employs TRBV18 and TRBJ1-1, with TRBD1 as a possible D gene (5 bases). This TCR was recovered from a man younger than 40 with type 1 diabetes. CDR3 protein: CASSPSQGGAFF. In DNA form, the CDR3 reads TGTGCCAGCTCACCAAGTCAGGGCGGAGCTTTCTTT. Combining the CDR3 with reference TRBV18 and TRBJ1-1 gives the whole variable domain NAGVMQNPRHLVRRRGQEARLRCSPMKGHSHVYWYRQLPEEGLKFMVYLQKENIIDESGMPKERFSAEFPKEGPSILRIQQVVRGDSAAYFCASSPSQGGAFFGQGTRLTVV.